Sequencing of this T cell receptor (beta chain) was carried out in a study of T cell responses to AZD1222 COVID-19 vaccine (dated by TCRdb to the early 2020s). Study-level background: Because spike-specific TCR depth and breadth did not differ between the two schedules, AZD1222 recipients who got a second dose at roughly 4 weeks were pooled with those who got a second dose at roughly 12 weeks. Enrollment into the trials was organized by age into subgroups of 18-55, 56-69 and 70-plus years, and those subgroups contained approximately 150, 30 and 60 TCR-sequenced participants, respectively. TCR sequencing covered over 230 trial participants: 207 given two doses of AZD1222 and about 26 given two doses of MenACWY control vaccine. Findings and caveats that apply to the study as a whole: The 56-69-year group was small, and its depth increase did not reach significance, likely because of low power. Reportedly, close to half of the unique spike-specific TCRs recognized epitopes lying outside the regions that are mutated in the B.1.351 and B.1.1.7 variants. Only five to seven AZD1222 recipients were SARS-CoV-2 seropositive at baseline, limiting conclusions about previously exposed vaccinees. Participants were mostly white British, with more females than males. The authors suggested clonal diversity may have been underestimated. The whole spike protein was spanned by vaccine-associated CD4 TCRs, and dominant responses were seen in regions 160-218 and 743-854. No day 14 peak-response samples were available, so repertoires were characterized only after the peak T cell response. After two AZD1222 doses, both the breadth and the depth of spike-specific TCRs were significantly higher than at day 0 and than in MenACWY recipients.

The intended sense of this specimen's time point label: baseline before first vaccination. Samples from vaccinated people were obtained from the UK trials COV001 and COV002, which included a single-blind randomized controlled phase 2/3 trial of AZD1222 (ChAdOx1 nCoV-19) in healthy adults. Trial participant PBMC samples were collected at day 0 and day 28 after the second dose for TCRbeta chain sequencing. Remarks on this clone: Its antigen target is currently unknown. Nothing much larger sits one base from this clone, and base qualities are not available.

The CDR3 regions of human TCRbeta chains were subjected to immunosequencing. In the paper's pipeline: Repertoire TCRs were checked for matches against a reference library of SARS-CoV-2-specific TCRs that had been generated using the MIRA antigen-specificity platform. Breadth meant the fraction of unique TCRs that were SARS-CoV-2-associated, whereas depth meant the fraction of total T cells that were SARS-CoV-2-associated. Each spike-specific TCR was assigned to its reactive spike region and to a CD4 or CD8 class using the MIRA data. Log10-transformed breadth and depth values were compared by one-way ANOVA with Sidak's multiple comparisons tests. Held by TCRdb, this immuneACCESS table contains in-frame sequences only and omits some clones. Under half of the omission traces to an unresolved V gene where checked; the cause of the rest is unknown. For V, J and clone size, that table is used; D and trimming come from the DNA. The sample yields 150,000 to 200,000 clones; 80% to 95% were counted once. 1.1% to 1.5% of the sample rests with the top ten.

The TCR was taken from an adult in good health. The specimen was peripheral blood, collected on day 0 of AZD1222 vaccination.

The CDR3 amino acid sequence is: CASSLRTSGSYEQYF. The DNA is TGTGCCAGCAGCCTTCGGACTAGCGGAAGCTACGAGCAGTACTTC. The chain couples TRBV4-2 to TRBJ2-7; 10 bases in the junction line up with TRBD2. The CDR3 contains 15 residues, cysteine and phenylalanine counted. Kept here is only the CDR3 DNA, which spans 45 bases and is read in frame from base 1. The germline V gene sets CDR1 to LGHNA and CDR2 to YNFKEQ. Trimming removed 4 bases from V and 3 bases from J; the gene matches leave 6 bases unexplained.